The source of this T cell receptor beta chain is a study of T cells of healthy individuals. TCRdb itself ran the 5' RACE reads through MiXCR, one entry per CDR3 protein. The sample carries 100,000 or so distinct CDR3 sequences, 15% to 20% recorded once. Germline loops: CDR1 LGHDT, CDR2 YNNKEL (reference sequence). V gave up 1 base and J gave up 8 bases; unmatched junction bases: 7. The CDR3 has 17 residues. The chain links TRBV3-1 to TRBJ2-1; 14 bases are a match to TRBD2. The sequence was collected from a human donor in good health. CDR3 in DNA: TGTGCCAGCAGCCAAGGGCTGACTAGCGGGGGGGGCGATGAGCAGTTCTTC. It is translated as CASSQGLTSGGGDEQFF.